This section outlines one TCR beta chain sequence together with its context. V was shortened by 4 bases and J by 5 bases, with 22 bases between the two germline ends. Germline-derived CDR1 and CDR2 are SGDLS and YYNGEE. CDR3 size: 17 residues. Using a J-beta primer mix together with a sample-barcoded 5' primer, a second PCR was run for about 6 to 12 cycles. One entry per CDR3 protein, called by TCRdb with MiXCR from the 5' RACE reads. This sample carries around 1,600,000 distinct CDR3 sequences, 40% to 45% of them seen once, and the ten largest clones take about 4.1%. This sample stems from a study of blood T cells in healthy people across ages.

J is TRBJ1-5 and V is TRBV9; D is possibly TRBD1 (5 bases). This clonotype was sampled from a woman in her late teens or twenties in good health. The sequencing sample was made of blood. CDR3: CASSPTAAGWRDQPQHF. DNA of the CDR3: TGTGCCAGCAGCCCGACAGCGGCGGGGTGGCGAGATCAGCCCCAGCATTTT.